Below are 6 T cell receptor beta chains sequenced from a single sample in a study of vaccination effects on CD4 cells after COVID-19. No antigen has been assigned to these receptors. TCRdb's copy holds only in-frame clones and misses some; the assay was immunoSEQ multiplex PCR. The table lists about 46,000 clones, roughly four fifths of them singletons, with about 9% in the top ten. With 9 to 11 days of culture completed, CD4+ T cells were isolated. Sequencing was performed on CD4+ T cells from PBMCs cultured without peptide, taken before COVID-19 vaccination. These receptors were taken from a human donor who had a prior SARS-CoV-2 infection.

The chain carries TRBV2 and TRBJ1-2, with D perhaps TRBD1 (5 bases). The V end was cut by 7 bases, the J end by 2 bases, with 11 bases between. There are 13 residues in the CDR3. Germline V gene data show CDR1 as SNHLY and CDR2 as FYNNEI. In nucleotides, the CDR3 is TGTGCCAGCAACAAAGACAGAAACTATGGCTACACCTTC. It specifies CASNKDRNYGYTF.

The chain joins TRBV11-3 to TRBJ2-5, with D perhaps TRBD1 or TRBD2 (5 bases each). Trimming removed 1 base at V and 4 bases at J, with 19 bases between. This CDR3 region has 17 residues. Germline values: CDR1 SGHNT, CDR2 YENEEA. The CDR3 region has the DNA TGTGCCAGCAGCTTAGGGGGCTTTGGGCCCCGGGGAGAGACCCAGTACTTC. Its protein product is CASSLGGFGPRGETQYF.

The chain employs TRBV6-5 and TRBJ2-3; 9 nucleotides align to TRBD2. The CDR3 has 16 residues. After removal of 2 bases from V and 2 bases from J, the junction contained 5 bases not matched to a gene. Germline assignment: CDR1 MNHEY and CDR2 SVGAGI. The CDR3 reads CASSYRAGGPTDTQYF. In nucleotides, the CDR3 is TGTGCCAGCAGTTACAGAGCGGGGGGACCCACAGATACGCAGTATTTT.

V usage is TRBV28 and J usage is TRBJ2-5, with D unresolved. Germline V gene sequence: CDR1 MDHEN, CDR2 SYDVKM. The CDR3 covers 13 residues. Trimming cost V 5 bases and J 5 bases, with 12 bases left between them. CDR3 region: CASSLPGGETQYF. The CDR3 DNA sequence: TGTGCCAGCAGTCTCCCCGGTGGGGAGACCCAGTACTTC.

This clone was observed a single time. This sequence joins TRBV20-1 and TRBJ2-5; TRBD1 is a possible D gene (5 bases). Looked up from germline, CDR1 is DFQATT and CDR2 is SNEGSKA (reference sequence). CDR3 length: 14 residues. Trimming took off 3 bases at V and 2 bases at J, with 13 bases between the two ends. CDR3 nucleotides: TGCAGTGCTAGTAATCTAAGGGGTCAAGAGACCCAGTACTTC. This sequence encodes CSASNLRGQETQYF.

The J gene is TRBJ2-2, the V gene TRBV5-1, with TRBD2 matching over 7 bases. Germline V gene sequence: CDR1 SGHRS, CDR2 YFSETQ. CDR3 length: 17 residues. Unmatched junction bases numbered 9, after V lost 0 bases and J lost 4 bases. The CDR3 is CASSLEGPQRGTGELFF. The DNA of the CDR3 is TGCGCCAGCAGCTTGGAAGGGCCGCAGCGGGGCACCGGGGAGCTGTTTTTT.